One T cell receptor (beta chain) is described in this entry. The target antigen is unknown. This entry is derived from a study of response to subunit inactivated influenza vaccine. General study findings and limits: The authors suggested that few new T cells are recruited per seasonal influenza vaccination.

The CDR3 spans 14 residues. Germline assignment: CDR1 SGHTA and CDR2 FQGNSA. With 6 bases removed from V and 6 bases from J, the gap between germline ends came to 15 bases. TCRdb redid the calling of the RT-PCR reads with MiXCR, one entry per CDR3 protein. This sample has approximately 730,000 distinct CDR3 sequences, with more than 11% found just once. This clonotype was obtained from a middle-aged man who received an inactivated influenza vaccine. The V gene is TRBV7-2, the J gene TRBJ2-1; D possibly corresponds to TRBD2 (7 bases). Sample: PBMCs from blood, taken 14 to 15 days before vaccination. The CDR3 DNA sequence: TGTGCCAGCAGTGTAAGGGGGGGCAGCAATGAGCAGTTCTTC. Translated: CASSVRGGSNEQFF.